Following are 10 T cell receptor beta chains from one sample sequenced in a study of blood T cell repertoires in COVID-19. TCRdb's table, derived via immunoSEQ multiplex PCR, lists solely in-frame clones and lacks some. The top ten hold 0.5% to 0.6% of the sample, which has some 150,000 clones, less than 95% seen once. The material sequenced was peripheral blood. Receptors originate from a man between 50 and 59 years old with acute or convalescent COVID-19.

Only a few counts were recorded for this clone. The chain is built from TRBV11-2 and TRBJ2-1; TRBD1 aligns across 8 bases. The CDR3 covers 15 residues. With V trimmed by 5 bases and J by 2 bases, 5 bases remained unmatched. Germline lookup yields CDR1 SGHAT and CDR2 FQNNGV. The CDR3, as DNA: TGTGCCAGCAGCATCCTCAGGGGGCCCTACAATGAGCAGTTCTTC. This encodes CASSILRGPYNEQFF.

This chain uses TRBV11-2 with TRBJ1-2, with 9 positions matching TRBD1. V was pared by 0 bases and J by 3 bases, with 8 bases of the junction left unmatched. CDR1 SGHAT and CDR2 FQNNGV come from the germline V gene. The CDR3 has 17 amino acids. The CDR3 spells CASSLDGRDRAHYGYTF. The DNA of the CDR3 is TGTGCCAGCAGCTTAGATGGGCGGGACAGGGCACACTATGGCTACACCTTC.

The rearrangement joins TRBV7-3 to TRBJ2-1; TRBD2 agrees at 11 bases. The CDR3 contains 17 residues. The junction had 13 bases not matched to a gene; V was cut back by 5 bases and J by 7 bases. Germline V gives CDR1 SGHTA, CDR2 FQGTGA. This CDR3 reads CASSAQVTSGVHNEQFF. The CDR3 region has the DNA TGTGCCAGCAGCGCACAGGTGACTAGCGGGGTGCATAATGAGCAGTTCTTC.

This chain uses TRBV5-4 with TRBJ1-4, with D uncertain. Trimming took 3 bases from V and 8 from J, leaving 17 bases between them. Germline V lookup: CDR1 SGHNT, CDR2 YYREEE (reference sequence). The CDR3 is made up of 15 amino acids. The CDR3 DNA reads TGTGCCAGCAGCTACAAACTAGGAGGCGGAGAAAAACTGTTTTTT. The encoded protein is CASSYKLGGGEKLFF.

The rearrangement uses TRBV6-5 and TRBJ2-7; D may be TRBD1 (6 bases). Germline V gene lookup returns CDR1 MNHEY and CDR2 SVGAGI. The CDR3 has 13 amino acids. Trimming removed 5 bases from V and 7 bases from J, with 15 bases in between. CDR3 in DNA: TGTGCCAGCAGTACAGGGATCCCGGGGGAGCAGTACTTC. As protein: CASSTGIPGEQYF.

The chain combines TRBV7-8 with TRBJ2-7, with D tentatively TRBD2 (5 bases). V was pared by 1 base and J by 3 bases, with 25 bases between. CDR1 is SGHVS and CDR2 is FQNEAQ in the germline V gene. The CDR3 has 19 residues. The CDR3 sequence: CASSLGSDFQARSNYEQYF. The CDR3 DNA reads as TGTGCCAGCAGCTTAGGTTCGGACTTCCAAGCCCGATCAAACTACGAGCAGTACTTC.

The V gene is TRBV6-2 or TRBV6-3, the J gene TRBJ2-2, with TRBD1 identical over 8 bases. Germline V gives CDR1 MNHEY, CDR2 SVGEGT. The CDR3 totals 13 residues. J was trimmed by 6 bases and V by 4 bases; bases with no gene match: 1. CDR3 sequence reads: CASSLQGAGELFF. The CDR3 DNA reads as TGTGCCAGCAGTTTACAGGGGGCCGGGGAGCTGTTTTTT.

The rearrangement links TRBV2 to TRBJ1-2, with 9 bases aligning to TRBD1. V lost 1 base, J lost 4 bases, and 4 bases stayed unmatched. The CDR3 covers 15 residues. The germline V gene encodes CDR1 SNHLY and CDR2 FYNNEI. The CDR3 nucleotides are TGTGCCAGCAGTGAAGAACAGGGGGCGGTCTATGGCTACACCTTC. Protein sequence: CASSEEQGAVYGYTF.

Turning to this clone: Other DNA sequences in the same sample also yield this CDR3. This chain uses TRBV11-2 with TRBJ2-7; 7 bases match TRBD1. The length of the CDR3 is 14 residues. J was trimmed by 2 bases and V by 1 base; bases with no gene match: 2. In germline, CDR1 is SGHAT, CDR2 FQNNGV. CDR3 residues: CASSLGTGAYEQYF. CDR3 coding DNA: TGTGCCAGCAGCTTAGGGACAGGCGCCTACGAGCAGTACTTC.

This chain connects TRBV28 to TRBJ1-2; D may be TRBD1 (6 bases). V shed 8 bases and J shed 3 bases, with 7 bases lying between them. The CDR3 extends over 11 amino acids. Germline lookup yields CDR1 MDHEN and CDR2 SYDVKM. CDR3 loop: CASGGHYGYTF. CDR3 in DNA: TGTGCCAGCGGGGGCCACTATGGCTACACCTTC.